This T cell receptor beta chain was retrieved from a study of blood T cell repertoires in COVID-19. At the level of the study: The cDNA or gDNA used as material had been derived from T cells, B-cell-depleted T cells, or PBMCs.

In the authors' workflow: Quantification of nucleated cells was approximated via reference gene primer amplification. Assay: immunoSEQ multiplex PCR; the TCRdb copy retains only in-frame clones and omits some. V, J and clone size are those of that table, while D and trimming were read from the DNA. Here the sample spans some 65,000 clones, around four fifths being singletons. The source is a woman between 70 and 85 years old with acute or convalescent COVID-19. The sample was peripheral blood.

CDR3 residues: CASSITRTGGNSPLHF. The CDR3 bases are TGTGCCAGTAGTATAACCCGGACAGGGGGGAATTCACCCCTCCACTTT. V and J are TRBV19 and TRBJ1-6; 10 bases align to TRBD1. This CDR3 is 16 amino acids long. Germline CDR1 reads LNHDA; CDR2 reads SQIVND (reference sequence). After removal of 2 bases from V and 7 bases from J, the junction contained 5 bases not matched to a gene.